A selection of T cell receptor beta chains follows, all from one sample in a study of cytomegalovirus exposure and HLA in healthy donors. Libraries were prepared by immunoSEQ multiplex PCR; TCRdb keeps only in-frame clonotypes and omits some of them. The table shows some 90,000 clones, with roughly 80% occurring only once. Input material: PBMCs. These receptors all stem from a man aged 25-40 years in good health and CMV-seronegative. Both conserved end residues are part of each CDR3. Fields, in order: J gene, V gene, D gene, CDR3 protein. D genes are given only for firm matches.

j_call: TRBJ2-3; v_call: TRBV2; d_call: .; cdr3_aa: CASRLLTDTQYF
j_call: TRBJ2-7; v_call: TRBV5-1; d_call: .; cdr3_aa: CASSPSGSEHYEQYF
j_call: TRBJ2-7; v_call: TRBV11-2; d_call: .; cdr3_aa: CASSLDTGNTYEQYF
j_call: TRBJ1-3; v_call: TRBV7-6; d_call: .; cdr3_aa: CASSLRSGTPGNTIYF
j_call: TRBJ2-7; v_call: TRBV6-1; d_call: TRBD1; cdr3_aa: CASDPTGAFLYEQYF
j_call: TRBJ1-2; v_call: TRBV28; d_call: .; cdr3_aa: CASSIPGGSHGYTF
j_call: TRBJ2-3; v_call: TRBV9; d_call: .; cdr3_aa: CASSVAVADPTDTQYF
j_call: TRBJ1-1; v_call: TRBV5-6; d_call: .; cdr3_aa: CASSLAPGDYTEAFF
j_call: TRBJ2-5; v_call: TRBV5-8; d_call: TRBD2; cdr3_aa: CASSRRGEGTQYF
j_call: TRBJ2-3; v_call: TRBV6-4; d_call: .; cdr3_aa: CASSDSMATQYF
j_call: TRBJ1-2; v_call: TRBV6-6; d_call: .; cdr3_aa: CASSYRELGGYTF
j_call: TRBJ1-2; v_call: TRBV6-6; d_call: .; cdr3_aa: CASRRDYGYTF
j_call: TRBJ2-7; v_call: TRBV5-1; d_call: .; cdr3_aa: CASSPAAGDLSYEQYF
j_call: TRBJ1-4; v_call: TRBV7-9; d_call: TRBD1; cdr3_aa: CASSFAGGGEKLFF
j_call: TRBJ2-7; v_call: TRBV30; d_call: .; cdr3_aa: CTCPTLNSYEQYF
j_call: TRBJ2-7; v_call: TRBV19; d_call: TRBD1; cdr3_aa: CASSRDSSYEQYF
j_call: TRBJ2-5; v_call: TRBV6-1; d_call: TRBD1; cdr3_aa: CASSANPRTGGLQETQYF
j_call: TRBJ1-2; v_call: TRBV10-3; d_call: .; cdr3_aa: CAISETVNYGYTF
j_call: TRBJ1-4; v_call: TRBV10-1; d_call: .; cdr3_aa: CASSDGQGPNEKLFF
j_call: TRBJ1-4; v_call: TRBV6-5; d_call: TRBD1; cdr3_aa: CASSLSGTGDEKLFF
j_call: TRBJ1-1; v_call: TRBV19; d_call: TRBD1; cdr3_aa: CATHGQGTTEAFF
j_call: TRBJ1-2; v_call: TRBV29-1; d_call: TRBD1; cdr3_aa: CSVAHGQGADGYTF
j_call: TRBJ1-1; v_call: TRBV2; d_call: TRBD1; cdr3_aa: CASTRDRGRTNTEAFF
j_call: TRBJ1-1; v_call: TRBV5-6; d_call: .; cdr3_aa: CASSLATGENTEAFF
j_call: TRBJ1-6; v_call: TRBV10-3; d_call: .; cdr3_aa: CAISVGQSPDSPLHF
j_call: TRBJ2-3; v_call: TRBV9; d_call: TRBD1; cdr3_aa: CASSSAGGRNTDTQYF
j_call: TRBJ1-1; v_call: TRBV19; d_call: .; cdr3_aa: CASSIQPGRYTEAFF
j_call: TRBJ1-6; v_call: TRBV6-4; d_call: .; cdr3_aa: CASSDTPLQGANSPLHF
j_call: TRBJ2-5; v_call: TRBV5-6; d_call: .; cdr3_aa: CASAPGAVPTQYF
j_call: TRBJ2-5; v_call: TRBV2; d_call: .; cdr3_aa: CASRGDIQETQYF
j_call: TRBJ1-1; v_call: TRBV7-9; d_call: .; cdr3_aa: CASSSTGMNTEAFF
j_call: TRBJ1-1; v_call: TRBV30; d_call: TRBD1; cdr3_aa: CAWRPDRENTEAFF
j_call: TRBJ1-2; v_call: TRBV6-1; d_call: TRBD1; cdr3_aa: CASSELGTGTSGYTF
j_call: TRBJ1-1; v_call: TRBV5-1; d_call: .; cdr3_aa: CASSLDRLNTEAFF
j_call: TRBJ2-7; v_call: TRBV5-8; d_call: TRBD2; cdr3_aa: CASSYSGGAWYEQYF
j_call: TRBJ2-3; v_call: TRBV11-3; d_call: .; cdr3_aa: CASKRTRGAHLNTQYF
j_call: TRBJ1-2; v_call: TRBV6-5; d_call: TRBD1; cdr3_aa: CASSYLRTGGAYGYTF
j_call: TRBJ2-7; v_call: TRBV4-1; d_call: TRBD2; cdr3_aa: CASSQESGGAAYEQYF
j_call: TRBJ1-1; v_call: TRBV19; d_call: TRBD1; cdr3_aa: CASSTRTGLATEAFF
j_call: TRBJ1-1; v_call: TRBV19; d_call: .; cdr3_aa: CASTSGGGAGFMNTEAFF
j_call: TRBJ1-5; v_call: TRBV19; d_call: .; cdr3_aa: CASTQQGKGNQPQHF
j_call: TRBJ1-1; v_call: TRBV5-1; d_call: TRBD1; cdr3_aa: CASSFALDRGNTEAFF
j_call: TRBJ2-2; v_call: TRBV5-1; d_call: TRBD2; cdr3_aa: CASSLVAGGPGELFF
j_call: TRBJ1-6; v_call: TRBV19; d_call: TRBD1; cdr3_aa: CASSTGGFLGSPLHF
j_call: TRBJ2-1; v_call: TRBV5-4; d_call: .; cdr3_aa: CASSFRVRPNEQFF
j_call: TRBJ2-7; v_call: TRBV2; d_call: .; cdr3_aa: CASSAGPPSYEQYF
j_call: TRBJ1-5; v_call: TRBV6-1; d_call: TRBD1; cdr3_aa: CAGRQGDNQPQHF
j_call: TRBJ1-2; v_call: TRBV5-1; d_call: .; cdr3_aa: CASRNLGKGGPLVYGYTF
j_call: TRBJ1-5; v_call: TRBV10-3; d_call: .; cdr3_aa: CAISESGHGGEPQHF
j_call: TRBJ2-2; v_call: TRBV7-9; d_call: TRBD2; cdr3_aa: CASRPGLGTGELFF
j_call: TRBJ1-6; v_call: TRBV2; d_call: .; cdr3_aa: CALRRESSYNSPLHF
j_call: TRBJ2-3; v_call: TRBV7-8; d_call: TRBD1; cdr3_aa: CASSSGQGTDTQYF
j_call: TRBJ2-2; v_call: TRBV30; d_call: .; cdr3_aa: CAWTGRGTGELFF
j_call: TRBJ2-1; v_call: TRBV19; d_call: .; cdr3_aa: CASTKDSSYNEQFF
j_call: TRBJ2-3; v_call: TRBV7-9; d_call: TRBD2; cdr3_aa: CASRRSGGGRDTQYF
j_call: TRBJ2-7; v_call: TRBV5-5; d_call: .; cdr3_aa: CASSRDGGSYEQYF
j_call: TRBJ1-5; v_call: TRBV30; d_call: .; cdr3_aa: CAWTGNSNQPQHF
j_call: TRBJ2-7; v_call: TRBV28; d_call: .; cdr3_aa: CASSRAYEQYF
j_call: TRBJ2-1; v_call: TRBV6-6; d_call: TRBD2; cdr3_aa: CASSSRTGGDEQFF